The clone carrying this T cell receptor (beta chain) was observed a few times. Antigen: not known. This sample was taken from a study of T-cell memory formation after mild COVID-19. For the study at large: TCR clusters showed largely donor specificity. Study results and limitations: Memory cells collected pre-infection included some clones that later responded, suggesting cross-reactive memory joined.

Using its own MiXCR run on the 5' RACE reads, TCRdb lists one record per CDR3 protein. The sample records approximately 430,000 distinct CDR3 sequences, more than 20% being singletons. V gave up 5 bases and J gave up 1 base, with 14 bases separating them. The V gene's germline CDR1 is SEHNR and CDR2 FQNEAQ (reference sequence). CDR3 length equals 15 residues. The clonotype originates from an adult woman who had mild COVID-19 (a few samples of this study predate the infection). Cell type and time point are not known. The chain has TRBV7-9 and TRBJ2-5; D possibly uses TRBD1 or TRBD2 (5 bases each). The sequenced sample was PBMCs or a T cell subset sorted from them (not recorded which). The CDR3: CASSPTTGLQETQYF. DNA for the CDR3: TGTGCCAGCAGCCCTACCACAGGACTCCAAGAGACCCAGTACTTC.